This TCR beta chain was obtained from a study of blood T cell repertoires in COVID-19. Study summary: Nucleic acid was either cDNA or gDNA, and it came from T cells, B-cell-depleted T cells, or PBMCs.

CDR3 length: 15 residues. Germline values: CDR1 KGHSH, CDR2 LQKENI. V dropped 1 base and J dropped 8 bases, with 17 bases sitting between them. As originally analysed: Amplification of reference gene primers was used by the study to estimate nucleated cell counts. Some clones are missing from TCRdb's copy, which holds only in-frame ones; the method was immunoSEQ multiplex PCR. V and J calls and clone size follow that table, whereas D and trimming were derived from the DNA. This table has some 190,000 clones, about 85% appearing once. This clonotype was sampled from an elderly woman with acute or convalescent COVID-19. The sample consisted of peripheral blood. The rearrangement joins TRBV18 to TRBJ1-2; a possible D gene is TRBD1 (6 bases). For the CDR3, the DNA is TGTGCCAGCTCACCACTGACACAGGGAGGGAGCGGCTACACCTTC. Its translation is CASSPLTQGGSGYTF.